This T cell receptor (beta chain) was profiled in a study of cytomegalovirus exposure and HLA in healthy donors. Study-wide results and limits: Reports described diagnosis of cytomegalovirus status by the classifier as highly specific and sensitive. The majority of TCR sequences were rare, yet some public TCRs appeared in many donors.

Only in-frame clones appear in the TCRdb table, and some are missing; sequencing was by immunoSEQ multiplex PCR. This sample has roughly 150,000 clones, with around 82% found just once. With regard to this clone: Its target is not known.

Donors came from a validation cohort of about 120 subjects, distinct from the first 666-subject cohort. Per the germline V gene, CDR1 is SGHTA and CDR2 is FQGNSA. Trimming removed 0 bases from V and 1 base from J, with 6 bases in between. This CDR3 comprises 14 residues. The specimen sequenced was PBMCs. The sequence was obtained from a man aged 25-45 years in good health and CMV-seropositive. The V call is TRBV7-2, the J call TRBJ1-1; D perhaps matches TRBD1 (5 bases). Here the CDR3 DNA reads TGTGCCAGCAGCTTAGCGGGGGGGAACACTGAAGCTTTCTTT. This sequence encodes CASSLAGGNTEAFF.